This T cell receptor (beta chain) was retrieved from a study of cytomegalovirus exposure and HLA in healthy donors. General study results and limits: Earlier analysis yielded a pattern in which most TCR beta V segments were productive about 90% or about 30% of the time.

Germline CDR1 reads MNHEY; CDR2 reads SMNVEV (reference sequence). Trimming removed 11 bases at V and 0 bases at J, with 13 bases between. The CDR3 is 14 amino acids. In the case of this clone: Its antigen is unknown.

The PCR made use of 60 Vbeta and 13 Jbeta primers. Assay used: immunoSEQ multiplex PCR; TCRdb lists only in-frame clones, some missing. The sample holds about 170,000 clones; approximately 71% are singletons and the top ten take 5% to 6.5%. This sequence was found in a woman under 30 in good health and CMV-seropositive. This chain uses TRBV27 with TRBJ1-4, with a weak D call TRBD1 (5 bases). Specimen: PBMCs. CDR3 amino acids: CAGPGQPTNEKLFF. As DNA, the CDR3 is TGTGCCGGCCCAGGGCAACCAACTAATGAAAAACTGTTTTTT.